The 11 T cell receptor beta chains reported below all come from one sample, sequenced in a study of blood T cell repertoires in COVID-19. Measured with immunoSEQ multiplex PCR; TCRdb has only the in-frame clones, and not every one. Of 120,000 to 150,000 clones in the sample, roughly 90% were seen once. Material for sequencing was PBMCs or T cells enriched from blood (not recorded which). These TCRs come from a woman in her twenties or thirties with acute COVID-19.

There are a few counts of this clone. This chain uses TRBV18 with TRBJ2-2, with a weak D call TRBD2 (6 bases). This CDR3 is built from 14 residues. V shed 8 bases and J shed 2 bases, with 12 bases lying between them. Germline lookup yields CDR1 KGHSH and CDR2 LQKENI. CDR3 DNA sequence: TGTGCCAGCCGGGGAGGCTTAAACACCGGGGAGCTGTTTTTT. Its translation is CASRGGLNTGELFF.

The chain recombines TRBV19 with TRBJ1-1; D unresolved. Per the germline V gene, CDR1 is LNHDA and CDR2 is SQIVND (reference sequence). This CDR3 has 13 residues. Between the trimmed V and J ends, which lost 3 bases and 1 base, there was a span of 6 bases. The CDR3 DNA reads TGTGCCAGTAGTATGGCCCGGAACACTGAAGCTTTCTTT. Protein: CASSMARNTEAFF.

The rearrangement links TRBV19 to TRBJ1-5; D not certain. V was cut by 5 bases and J by 3 bases, with 17 bases left in between. The CDR3 is made up of 16 amino acids. Germline loops: CDR1 LNHDA, CDR2 SQIVND (reference sequence). The CDR3 nucleotides are TGTGCCAGTAGTTCCCAGTCCGGGAAAACCAATCAGCCCCAGCATTTT. This encodes CASSSQSGKTNQPQHF. Complete variable domain (other parts from reference TRBV19 and TRBJ1-5): DGGITQSPKYLFRKEGQNVTLSCEQNLNHDAMYWYRQDPGQGLRLIYYSQIVNDFQKGDIAEGYSVSREKKESFPLTVTSAQKNPTAFYLCASSSQSGKTNQPQHFGDGTRLSIL.

This clone has a single count. The chain has TRBV5-4 and TRBJ2-7; 8 bases map to TRBD2. The junction had 7 bases not matched to a gene; V was cut back by 0 bases and J by 2 bases. Germline V CDR1 and CDR2: SGHNT, YYREEE (reference sequence). CDR3 size: 16 residues. CDR3: CASSLALTGLAYEQYF. Written as DNA, the CDR3 is TGTGCCAGCAGCTTGGCCCTAACGGGACTAGCCTACGAGCAGTACTTC. The complete variable domain, with remaining parts taken from reference TRBV5-4 and TRBJ2-7, reads ETGVTQSPTHLIKTRGQQVTLRCSSQSGHNTVSWYQQALGQGPQFIFQYYREEENGRGNFPPRFSGLQFPNYSSELNVNALELDDSALYLCASSLALTGLAYEQYFGPGTRLTVT.

The chain employs TRBV19 and TRBJ1-1; TRBD1 is a possible D gene (6 bases). This CDR3 is built from 15 residues. V shed 1 base and J shed 6 bases, with 15 bases lying between them. Germline-derived CDR1 and CDR2 are LNHDA and SQIVND (reference sequence). The CDR3 region is CASSIGRGPSAEAFF. CDR3 sequence (DNA): TGTGCCAGTAGTATAGGCAGGGGCCCTTCCGCTGAAGCTTTCTTT. The variable domain in full, with the rest retrieved from reference TRBV19 and TRBJ1-1, is DGGITQSPKYLFRKEGQNVTLSCEQNLNHDAMYWYRQDPGQGLRLIYYSQIVNDFQKGDIAEGYSVSREKKESFPLTVTSAQKNPTAFYLCASSIGRGPSAEAFFGQGTRLTVV.

The rearrangement joins TRBV28 to TRBJ1-1, with TRBD1 matching 10 bases. Germline values: CDR1 MDHEN, CDR2 SYDVKM. This CDR3 comprises 15 residues. The trim removed 5 bases at V and 4 bases at J, leaving 7 bases unmatched. The CDR3 DNA sequence: TGTGCCAGCAGTGCCGGGACAGGGGAAATCACTGAAGCTTTCTTT. Translation gives CASSAGTGEITEAFF.

The V gene is TRBV29-1, the J gene TRBJ2-1, with TRBD2 matching 8 bases. V shed 0 bases, J shed 1 base, and the junction held 5 bases outside the gene matches. The germline V gene encodes CDR1 SQVTM and CDR2 ANQGSEA. This CDR3 is built from 16 residues. Written as DNA, the CDR3 is TGCAGCGTTGAAGATGGCGCGGGAGGTTCCTACAATGAGCAGTTCTTC. Amino acid sequence: CSVEDGAGGSYNEQFF.

V is TRBV4-3 and J is TRBJ2-2, with D possibly being TRBD2 (6 bases). V lost 0 bases and J 0 bases, leaving 20 bases between the germline ends. CDR1 is LGHNA, CDR2 YSLEER, per germline. The CDR3 is 20 amino acids. The CDR3 region has the DNA TGCGCCAGCAGCCAAGATCGTCTTCAGGGAGGACTGTCGAACACCGGGGAGCTGTTTTTT. It codes for CASSQDRLQGGLSNTGELFF.

The gene calls are TRBV15 and TRBJ2-1; tentatively, D is TRBD2 (5 bases). The V gene lost 0 bases and the J gene lost 0 bases, with 12 bases spanning the gap. Germline CDR1 reads LNHNV; CDR2 reads YYDKDF (reference sequence). This CDR3 is 17 amino acids long. DNA of the CDR3: TGTGCCACCAGCAGAGAAATCGGGATCCGCTCCTACAATGAGCAGTTCTTC. It translates to CATSREIGIRSYNEQFF.

The sample holds one count of this clone. The chain joins TRBV5-4 to TRBJ1-1; a possible D gene is TRBD1 (6 bases). Trimming stripped 2 bases from V and 7 bases from J, with 15 bases between. CDR1 is SGHNT, CDR2 YYREEE, per germline (reference sequence). This CDR3 contains 14 residues. This chain's CDR3 is CASSFQGSPDEAFF. CDR3 DNA: TGTGCCAGCAGCTTCCAGGGGAGTCCCGATGAAGCTTTCTTT.

V and J are TRBV7-8 and TRBJ1-5; D is undetermined. CDR3 length: 13 amino acids. The germline V and J ends were trimmed by 1 base and 7 bases, with 8 bases remaining between them. Germline V CDR1 and CDR2: SGHVS, FQNEAQ. CDR3 protein: CASSLGEGQPQHF. CDR3 bases: TGTGCCAGCAGCTTAGGTGAGGGACAGCCCCAGCATTTT.